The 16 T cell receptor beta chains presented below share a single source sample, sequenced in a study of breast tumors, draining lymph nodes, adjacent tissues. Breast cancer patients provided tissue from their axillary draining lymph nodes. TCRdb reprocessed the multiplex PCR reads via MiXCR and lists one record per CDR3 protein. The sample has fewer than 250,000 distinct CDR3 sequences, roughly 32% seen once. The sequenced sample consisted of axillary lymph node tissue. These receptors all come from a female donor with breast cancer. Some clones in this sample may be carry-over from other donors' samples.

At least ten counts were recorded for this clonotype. This CDR3 reads CASSLVAGEGGELFF. The CDR3 region has the DNA TGTGCCAGCAGCTTGGTCGCGGGAGAGGGCGGGGAGCTGTTTTTT. The chain is built from TRBV5-7 and TRBJ2-2; 7 bases are shared with TRBD2. TRBV5-7 is noted as an ORF with a role that remains uncertain. The V and J ends lost 0 bases and 7 bases, in that order; junction bases with no gene match: 6. The CDR3 spans 15 residues.

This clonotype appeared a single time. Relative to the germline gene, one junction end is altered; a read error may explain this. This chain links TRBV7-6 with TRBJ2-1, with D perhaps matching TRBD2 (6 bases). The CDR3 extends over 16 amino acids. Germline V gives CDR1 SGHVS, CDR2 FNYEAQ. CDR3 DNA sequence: TGTGCCAGCGGCTTAGCCACACCGGGACTGGGGGGTGAGCAGTTCTTC. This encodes CASGLATPGLGGEQFF.

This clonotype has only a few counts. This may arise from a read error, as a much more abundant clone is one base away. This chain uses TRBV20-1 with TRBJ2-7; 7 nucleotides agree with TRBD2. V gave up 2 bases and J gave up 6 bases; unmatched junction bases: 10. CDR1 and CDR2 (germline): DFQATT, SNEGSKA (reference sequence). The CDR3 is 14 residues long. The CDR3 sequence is CSARPHTSDSEQYF. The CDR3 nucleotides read TGCAGTGCTAGACCCCACACTAGCGACTCCGAGCAGTACTTC.

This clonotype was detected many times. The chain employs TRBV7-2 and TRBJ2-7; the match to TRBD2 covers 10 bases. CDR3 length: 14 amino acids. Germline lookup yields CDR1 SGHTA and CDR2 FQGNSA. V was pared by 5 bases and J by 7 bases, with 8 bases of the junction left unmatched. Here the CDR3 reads CASSGGLAGVEQYF. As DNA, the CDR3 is TGTGCCAGCAGCGGGGGGCTAGCGGGAGTTGAGCAGTACTTC.

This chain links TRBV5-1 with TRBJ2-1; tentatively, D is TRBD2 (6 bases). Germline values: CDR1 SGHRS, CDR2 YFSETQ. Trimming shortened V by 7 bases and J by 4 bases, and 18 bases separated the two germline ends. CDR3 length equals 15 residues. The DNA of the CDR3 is TGCGCCAGCGGCTCCGCGGCGGGGTCTTACAATGAGCAGTTCTTC. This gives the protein CASGSAAGSYNEQFF. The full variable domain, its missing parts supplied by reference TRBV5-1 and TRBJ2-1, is KAGVTQTPRYLIKTRGQQVTLSCSPISGHRSVSWYQQTPGQGLQFLFEYFSETQRNKGNFPGRFSGRQFSNSRSEMNVSTLELGDSALYLCASGSAAGSYNEQFFGPGTRLTVL.

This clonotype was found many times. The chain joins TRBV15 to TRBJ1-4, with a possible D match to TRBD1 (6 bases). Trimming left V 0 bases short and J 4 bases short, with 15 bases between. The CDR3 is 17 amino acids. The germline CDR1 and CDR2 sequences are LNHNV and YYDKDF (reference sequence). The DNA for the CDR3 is TGTGCCACCAGCAGAGATTTTGGACAGTATATTAATGAAAAACTGTTTTTT. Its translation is CATSRDFGQYINEKLFF.

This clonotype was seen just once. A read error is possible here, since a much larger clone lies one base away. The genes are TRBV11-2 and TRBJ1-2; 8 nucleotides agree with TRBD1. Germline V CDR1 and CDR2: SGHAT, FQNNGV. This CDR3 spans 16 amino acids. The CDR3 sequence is CASSQGTGVTNHGYTF. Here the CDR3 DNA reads TGTGCCAGCAGCCAGGGGACAGGCGTTACTAACCATGGCTACACCTTC.

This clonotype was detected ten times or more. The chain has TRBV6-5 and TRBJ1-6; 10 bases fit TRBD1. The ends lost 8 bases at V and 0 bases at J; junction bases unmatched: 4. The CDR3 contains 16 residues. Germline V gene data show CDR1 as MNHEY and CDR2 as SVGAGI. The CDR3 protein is CASGTGASSYNSPLHF. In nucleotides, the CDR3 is TGTGCCAGCGGGACAGGGGCGAGCTCCTATAATTCACCCCTCCACTTT.

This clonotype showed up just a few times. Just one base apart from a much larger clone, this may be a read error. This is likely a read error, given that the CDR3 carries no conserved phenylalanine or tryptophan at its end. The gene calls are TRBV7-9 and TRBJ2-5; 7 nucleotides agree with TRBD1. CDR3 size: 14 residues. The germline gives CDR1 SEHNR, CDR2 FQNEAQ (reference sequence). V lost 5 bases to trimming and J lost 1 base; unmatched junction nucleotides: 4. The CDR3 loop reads CASSRRTGQETQYL. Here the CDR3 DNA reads TGTGCCAGCAGCCGCAGGACAGGCCAAGAGACCCAGTACCTC.

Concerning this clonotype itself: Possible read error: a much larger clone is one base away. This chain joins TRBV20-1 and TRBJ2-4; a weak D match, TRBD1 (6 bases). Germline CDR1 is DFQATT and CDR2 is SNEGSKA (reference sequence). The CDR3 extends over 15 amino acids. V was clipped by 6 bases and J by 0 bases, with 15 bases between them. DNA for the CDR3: TGCAGTGCCGCGAAACAGGGAACAGCCAAAAACATTCAGTACTTC. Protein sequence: CSAAKQGTAKNIQYF.

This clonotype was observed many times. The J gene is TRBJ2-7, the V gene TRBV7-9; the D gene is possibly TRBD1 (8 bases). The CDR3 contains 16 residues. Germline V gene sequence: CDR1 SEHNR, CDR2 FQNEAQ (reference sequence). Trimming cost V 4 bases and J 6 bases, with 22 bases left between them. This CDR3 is CASSSQGAGVLSEQYF. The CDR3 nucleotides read TGTGCCAGCAGCTCTCAGGGGGCGGGAGTCCTATCCGAGCAGTACTTC.

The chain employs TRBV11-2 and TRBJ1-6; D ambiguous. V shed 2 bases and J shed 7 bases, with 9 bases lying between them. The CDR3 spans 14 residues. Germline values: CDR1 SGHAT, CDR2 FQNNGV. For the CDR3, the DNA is TGTGCCAGCAGCTTATGGGAGGGAAATTCACCCCTCCACTTT. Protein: CASSLWEGNSPLHF.

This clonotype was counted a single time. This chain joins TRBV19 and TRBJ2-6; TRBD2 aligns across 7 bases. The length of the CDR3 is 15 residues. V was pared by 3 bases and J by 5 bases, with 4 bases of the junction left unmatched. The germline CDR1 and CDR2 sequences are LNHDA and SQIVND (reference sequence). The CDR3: CASSIWSGRANVLTF. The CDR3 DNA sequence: TGTGCCAGTAGTATTTGGAGCGGGAGGGCCAACGTCCTGACTTTC. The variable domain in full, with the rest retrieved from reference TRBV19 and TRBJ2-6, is DGGITQSPKYLFRKEGQNVTLSCEQNLNHDAMYWYRQDPGQGLRLIYYSQIVNDFQKGDIAEGYSVSREKKESFPLTVTSAQKNPTAFYLCASSIWSGRANVLTFGAGSRLTVL.

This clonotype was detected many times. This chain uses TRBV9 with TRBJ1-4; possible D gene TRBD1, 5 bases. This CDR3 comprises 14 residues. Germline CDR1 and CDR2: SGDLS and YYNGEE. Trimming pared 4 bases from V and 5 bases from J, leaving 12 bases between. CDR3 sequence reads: CASSPGLGNEKLFF. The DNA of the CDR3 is TGTGCCAGCAGCCCGGGACTAGGAAATGAAAAACTGTTTTTT.

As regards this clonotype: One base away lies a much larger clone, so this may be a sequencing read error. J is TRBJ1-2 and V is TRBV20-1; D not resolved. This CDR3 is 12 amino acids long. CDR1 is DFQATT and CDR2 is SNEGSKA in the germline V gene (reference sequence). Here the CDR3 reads CSARVGRDGSTF. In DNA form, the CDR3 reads TGCAGTGCTAGAGTTGGGCGAGATGGCTCCACCTTC.

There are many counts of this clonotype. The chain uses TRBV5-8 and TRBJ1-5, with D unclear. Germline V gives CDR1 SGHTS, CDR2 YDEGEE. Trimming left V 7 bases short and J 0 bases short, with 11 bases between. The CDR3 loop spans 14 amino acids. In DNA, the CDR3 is TGTGCCAGCGGGGAGTACTATAGCAATCAGCCCCAGCATTTT. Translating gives CASGEYYSNQPQHF.